The rows below give T cell receptor beta chains drawn from one sample of a study of response to subunit inactivated influenza vaccine. TCRdb independently ran MiXCR on the RT-PCR reads; one entry per CDR3 protein. This sample has about half a million distinct CDR3 sequences, with approximately 7.7% found just once. The material sequenced was PBMCs from blood, taken approximately 25 months after vaccination. Source of these receptors: a man between 45 and 75 years old who received an inactivated influenza vaccine. The CDR3 runs from the conserved cysteine through the conserved F or W. D genes are given only for firm matches. Clone size is stated in some rows and not others, as once, few, many or a class when expanded.

clone_size: many
v_call: TRBV2
j_call: TRBJ2-5
d_call: .
cdr3_nt: TGTGCCAGCAGTTGGTCCCTTGCTGAGACCCAGTACTTC
cdr3_aa: CASSWSLAETQYF

clone_size: .
v_call: TRBV2
j_call: TRBJ2-3
d_call: TRBD2
cdr3_nt: TGTGCCAGCAAATACGGACTAGCGCGAAGCACAGATACGCAGTATTTT
cdr3_aa: CASKYGLARSTDTQYF

clone_size: few
v_call: TRBV10-3
j_call: TRBJ2-3
d_call: .
cdr3_nt: TGTGCCATCAGTGATGGGGGGGCCGGAGATACGCAGTATTTT
cdr3_aa: CAISDGGAGDTQYF

clone_size: .
v_call: TRBV7-2
j_call: TRBJ2-3
d_call: .
cdr3_nt: TGTGCCAGCAGCTTCCCTAGCGAGCAGTATTTT
cdr3_aa: CASSFPSEQYF

clone_size: few
v_call: TRBV28
j_call: TRBJ1-4
d_call: .
cdr3_nt: TGTGCCAGCACCCCACGACGCATCTCAACTAATGAAAAACTGTTTTTT
cdr3_aa: CASTPRRISTNEKLFF

clone_size: many
v_call: TRBV15
j_call: TRBJ2-1
d_call: .
cdr3_nt: TGTGCCACCAGCGCCAGACAGGAGGCCGAGCAGTTCTTC
cdr3_aa: CATSARQEAEQFF

clone_size: few
v_call: TRBV28
j_call: TRBJ2-3
d_call: .
cdr3_nt: TGTGCCAGCAGTTTAACCCAGGGAATCCCAGATACGCAGTATTTT
cdr3_aa: CASSLTQGIPDTQYF

clone_size: .
v_call: TRBV6-1
j_call: TRBJ1-5
d_call: .
cdr3_nt: TGTGCCAGCAGTATCGTATTGGCAAACCAGCCCCAGCATTTT
cdr3_aa: CASSIVLANQPQHF

clone_size: few
v_call: TRBV28
j_call: TRBJ2-2
d_call: TRBD2
cdr3_nt: TGTGCCAGCACCCCATATTGGGAGGGCCCGAACACCGGGGAGCTGTTTTTT
cdr3_aa: CASTPYWEGPNTGELFF

clone_size: few
v_call: TRBV27
j_call: TRBJ1-1
d_call: .
cdr3_nt: TGTGCCAGCAGTTTAAGGACACTCATGAACACTGAAGCTTTCTTT
cdr3_aa: CASSLRTLMNTEAFF

clone_size: .
v_call: TRBV12-3/TRBV12-4
j_call: TRBJ1-2
d_call: TRBD1
cdr3_nt: TGTGCCAGCAGTTTCGGGACAGATTATGGCTACACCTTC
cdr3_aa: CASSFGTDYGYTF

clone_size: few
v_call: TRBV2
j_call: TRBJ2-5
d_call: TRBD1
cdr3_nt: TGTGCCAGCAGTGCCGGGACAGCCACTCAAGAGACCCAGTACTTC
cdr3_aa: CASSAGTATQETQYF